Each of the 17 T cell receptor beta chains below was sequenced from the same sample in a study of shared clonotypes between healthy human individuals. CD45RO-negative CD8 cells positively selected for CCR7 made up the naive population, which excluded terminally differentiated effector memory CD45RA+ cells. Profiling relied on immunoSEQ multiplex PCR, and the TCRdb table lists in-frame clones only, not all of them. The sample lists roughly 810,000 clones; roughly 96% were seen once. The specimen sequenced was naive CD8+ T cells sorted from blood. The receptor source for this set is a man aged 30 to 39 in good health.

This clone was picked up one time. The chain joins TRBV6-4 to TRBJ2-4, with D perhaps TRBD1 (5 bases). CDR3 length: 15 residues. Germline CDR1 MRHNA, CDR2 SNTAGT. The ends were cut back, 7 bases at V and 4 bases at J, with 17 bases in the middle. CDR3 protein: CASKGLLRQKNIQYF. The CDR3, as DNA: TGTGCCAGCAAGGGATTGTTGAGACAGAAAAACATTCAGTACTTC.

The CDR3 here is CASSLGRVKGPSYEQYF. CDR3 DNA sequence: TGCGCCAGCAGCCTCGGGCGGGTAAAGGGACCCTCCTACGAGCAGTACTTC. The V call is TRBV5-1, the J call TRBJ2-7, with D perhaps assigned TRBD1 or TRBD2 (5 bases each). The CDR3 consists of 17 residues. CDR1 and CDR2 (germline): SGHRS, YFSETQ. V lost 4 bases to trimming and J lost 0 bases, with 20 bases between them.

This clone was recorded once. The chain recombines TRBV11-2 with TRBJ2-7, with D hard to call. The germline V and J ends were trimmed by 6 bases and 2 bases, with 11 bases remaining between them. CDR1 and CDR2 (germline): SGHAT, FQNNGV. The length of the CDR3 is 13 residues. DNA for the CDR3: TGTGCCAGCAGTCGAACACCTACCTACGAGCAGTACTTC. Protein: CASSRTPTYEQYF.

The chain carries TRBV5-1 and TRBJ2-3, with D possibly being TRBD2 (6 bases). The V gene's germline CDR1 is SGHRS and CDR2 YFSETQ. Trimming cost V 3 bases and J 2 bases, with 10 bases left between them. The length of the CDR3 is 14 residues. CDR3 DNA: TGCGCCAGCAGCTCCAGCGGGTACACAGATACGCAGTATTTT. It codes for CASSSSGYTDTQYF. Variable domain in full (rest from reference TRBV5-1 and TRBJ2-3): KAGVTQTPRYLIKTRGQQVTLSCSPISGHRSVSWYQQTPGQGLQFLFEYFSETQRNKGNFPGRFSGRQFSNSRSEMNVSTLELGDSALYLCASSSSGYTDTQYFGPGTRLTVL.

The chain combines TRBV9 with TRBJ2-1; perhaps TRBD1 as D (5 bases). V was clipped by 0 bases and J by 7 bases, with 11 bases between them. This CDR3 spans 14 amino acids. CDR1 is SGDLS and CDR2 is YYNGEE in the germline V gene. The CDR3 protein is CASSVAGQTNEQFF. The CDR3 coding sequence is TGTGCCAGCAGCGTAGCAGGACAAACAAATGAGCAGTTCTTC.

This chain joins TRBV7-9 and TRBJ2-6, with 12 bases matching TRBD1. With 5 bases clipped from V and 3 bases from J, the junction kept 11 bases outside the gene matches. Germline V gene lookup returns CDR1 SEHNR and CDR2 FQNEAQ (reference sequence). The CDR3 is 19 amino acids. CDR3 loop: CASSVIAGTGGNGANVLTF. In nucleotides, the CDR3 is TGTGCCAGCAGCGTTATCGCCGGGACAGGGGGCAATGGGGCCAACGTCCTGACTTTC.

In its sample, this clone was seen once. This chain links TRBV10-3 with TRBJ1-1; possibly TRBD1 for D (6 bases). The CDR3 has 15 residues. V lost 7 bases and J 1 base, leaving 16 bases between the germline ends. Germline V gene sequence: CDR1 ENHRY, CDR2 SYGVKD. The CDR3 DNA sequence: TGTGCCATCACTTTGGGGGCAGGGACGAACACTGAAGCTTTCTTT. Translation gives CAITLGAGTNTEAFF.

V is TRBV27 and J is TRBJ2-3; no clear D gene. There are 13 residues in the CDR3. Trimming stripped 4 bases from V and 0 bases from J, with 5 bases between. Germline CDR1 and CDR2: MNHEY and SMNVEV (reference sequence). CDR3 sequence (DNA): TGTGCCAGCAGTTATTCTAGCACAGATACGCAGTATTTT. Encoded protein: CASSYSSTDTQYF.

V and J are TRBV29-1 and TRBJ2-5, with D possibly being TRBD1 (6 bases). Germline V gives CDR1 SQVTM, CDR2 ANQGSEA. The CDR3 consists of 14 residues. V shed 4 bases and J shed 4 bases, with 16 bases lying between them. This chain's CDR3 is CSVATGLSGETQYF. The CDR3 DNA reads TGCAGCGTTGCGACAGGCCTCAGTGGAGAGACCCAGTACTTC. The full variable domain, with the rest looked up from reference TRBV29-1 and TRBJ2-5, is SAVISQKPSRDICQRGTSLTIQCQVDSQVTMMFWYRQQPGQSLTLIATANQGSEATYESGFVIDKFPISRPNLTFSTLTVSNMSPEDSSIYLCSVATGLSGETQYFGPGTRLLVL.

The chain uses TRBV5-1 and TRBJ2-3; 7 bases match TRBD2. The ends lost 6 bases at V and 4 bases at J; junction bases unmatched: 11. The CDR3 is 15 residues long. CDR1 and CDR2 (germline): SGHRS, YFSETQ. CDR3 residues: CASNPLGGSADTQYF. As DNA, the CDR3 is TGCGCCAGCAATCCCCTGGGCGGGAGCGCAGATACGCAGTATTTT.

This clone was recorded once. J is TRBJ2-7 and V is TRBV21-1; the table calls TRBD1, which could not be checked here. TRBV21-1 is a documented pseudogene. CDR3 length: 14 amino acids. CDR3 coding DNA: TGTGCCAGCAGCGCCTCCGGGACACCCTACGAGCAGTACTTC. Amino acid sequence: CASSASGTPYEQYF.

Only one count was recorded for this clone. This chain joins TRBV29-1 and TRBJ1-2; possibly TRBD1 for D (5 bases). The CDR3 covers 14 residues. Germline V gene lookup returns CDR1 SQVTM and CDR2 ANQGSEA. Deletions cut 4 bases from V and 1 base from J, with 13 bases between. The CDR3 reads CSVGPGTLNYGYTF. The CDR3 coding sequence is TGCAGCGTTGGACCCGGGACTCTTAACTATGGCTACACCTTC.

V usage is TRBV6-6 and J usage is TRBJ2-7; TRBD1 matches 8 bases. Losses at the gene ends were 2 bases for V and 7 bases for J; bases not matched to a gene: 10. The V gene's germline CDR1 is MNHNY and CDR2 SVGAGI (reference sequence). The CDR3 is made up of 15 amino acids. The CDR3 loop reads CASSYTGQGAWEQYF. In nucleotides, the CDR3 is TGTGCCAGCAGTTACACCGGGCAGGGGGCCTGGGAGCAGTACTTC.

The CDR3 loop is CASSDGTSGSVESYEQYF. CDR3 coding DNA: TGTGCCAGCAGCGATGGGACTAGCGGGAGCGTTGAGTCCTACGAGCAGTACTTC. The chain uses TRBV5-4 and TRBJ2-7, with 14 bases lining up with TRBD2. This CDR3 is 18 amino acids long. V lost 4 bases, J lost 1 base, and 10 bases stayed unmatched. Germline V gene data show CDR1 as SGHNT and CDR2 as YYREEE (reference sequence).

The CDR3 DNA follows: TGTGCCAGCAGCCAAGAAAGTTCAGGGGCTTCCTACGAGCAGTACTTC. Its translation is CASSQESSGASYEQYF. This sequence joins TRBV4-2 and TRBJ2-7; D might be TRBD1 (6 bases). V was clipped by 0 bases and J by 1 base, with 13 bases between them. The CDR3 is made up of 16 amino acids. Germline V gene sequence: CDR1 LGHNA, CDR2 YNFKEQ.

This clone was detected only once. In DNA form, the CDR3 reads TGTGCCAGTAGTATACACCCAACTAGAACAGGGGCCAACGTCCTGACTTTC. This sequence encodes CASSIHPTRTGANVLTF. The chain links TRBV19 to TRBJ2-6; D may be TRBD2 (5 bases). The ends were cut back, 2 bases at V and 4 bases at J, with 15 bases in the middle. In germline, CDR1 is LNHDA, CDR2 SQIVND (reference sequence). The CDR3 sequence is 17 residues long.

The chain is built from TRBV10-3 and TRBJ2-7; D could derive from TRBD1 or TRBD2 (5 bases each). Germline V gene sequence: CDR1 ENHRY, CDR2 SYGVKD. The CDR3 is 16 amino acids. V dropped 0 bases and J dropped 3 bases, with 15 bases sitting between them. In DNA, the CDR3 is TGTGCCATCAGTGAGTCGTTGGGGACGGAGAACTACGAGCAGTACTTC. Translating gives CAISESLGTENYEQYF.